Listed below are T cell receptor beta chains from one sample, sequenced in a study of T cells after yellow fever vaccination. From the 5' RACE reads, TCRdb called clonotypes with MiXCR, one entry per CDR3 protein. The sample includes 500,000 to 550,000 distinct CDR3 sequences, 21% of them seen just once. Sample: PBMCs, taken 20 to 25 days after the first yellow fever vaccination. Receptors originate from a man between 18 and 29 years old who received the YFV17D yellow fever vaccine. Both conserved end residues are part of each CDR3. Each record gives: clone size, J gene, V gene, D gene, CDR3 DNA, CDR3 protein. A D gene is named only where the DNA matches it firmly. Clone size is stated in some rows and not others, as once, few, many or a class when expanded.

NA | TRBJ2-2 | TRBV20-1 | NA | TGCAGTGCTCCCCGAACGGGTTCCGGGGAGCTGTTTTTT | CSAPRTGSGELFF
NA | TRBJ2-6 | TRBV18 | NA | TGTGCCAGCTCACCGGAGCAGGGGCGATCTGGGGCCAACGTCCTGACTTTC | CASSPEQGRSGANVLTF
few | TRBJ1-2 | TRBV12-3/TRBV12-4 | NA | TGTGCCAGCAGTCGGGTCCTCCCTAACTATGGCTACACCTTC | CASSRVLPNYGYTF
few | TRBJ2-5 | TRBV9 | NA | TGTGCCAGCAGCGCCGCCGGAGGGTGGGCTTCGACCCAGTACTTC | CASSAAGGWASTQYF
NA | TRBJ1-5 | TRBV15 | NA | TGTGCCACCAGCAGAGATCCAGGTAGGGGCGATCAGCCCCAGCATTTT | CATSRDPGRGDQPQHF
few | TRBJ2-1 | TRBV20-1 | TRBD2 | TGCAGTGCTAGAGCAGCGGGGGGCCAGGACTACAATGAGCAGTTCTTC | CSARAAGGQDYNEQFF
few | TRBJ2-1 | TRBV6-5 | NA | TGTGCCAGCAGTTACTCGATAAGCCATGAGCAGTTCTTC | CASSYSISHEQFF
many | TRBJ2-5 | TRBV9 | TRBD2 | TGTGCCAGCAGCGTATCTAGCGGGGGTGAGACCCAGTACTTC | CASSVSSGGETQYF
NA | TRBJ1-6 | TRBV20-1 | NA | TGCAGTGCTAGAGATCGTAGGCAGGACTATAATTCACCCCTCCACTTT | CSARDRRQDYNSPLHF
NA | TRBJ2-1 | TRBV24-1 | TRBD2 | TGTGCCACCAGTGACTGGCAGGGAGGGAACAATGAGCAGTTCTTC | CATSDWQGGNNEQFF
NA | TRBJ1-4 | TRBV27 | TRBD1 | TGTGCCAGCAGTTCCGGAGGGACAGGGACTGAAAAACTGTTTTTT | CASSSGGTGTEKLFF
NA | TRBJ2-6 | TRBV28 | NA | TGTGCCAGCAGTTTCGTTGGCAGGGGCGGTGGGGCCAACGTCCTGACTTTC | CASSFVGRGGGANVLTF
NA | TRBJ2-1 | TRBV5-1 | TRBD2 | TGCGCCAGCAGCTTGGCGGGAGGGGAATGGTTCTTC | CASSLAGGEWFF
few | TRBJ2-1 | TRBV12-5 | TRBD1 | TGTGCTAGTGGGCCGGACAGGAGCTCCTACAATGAGCAGTTCTTC | CASGPDRSSYNEQFF